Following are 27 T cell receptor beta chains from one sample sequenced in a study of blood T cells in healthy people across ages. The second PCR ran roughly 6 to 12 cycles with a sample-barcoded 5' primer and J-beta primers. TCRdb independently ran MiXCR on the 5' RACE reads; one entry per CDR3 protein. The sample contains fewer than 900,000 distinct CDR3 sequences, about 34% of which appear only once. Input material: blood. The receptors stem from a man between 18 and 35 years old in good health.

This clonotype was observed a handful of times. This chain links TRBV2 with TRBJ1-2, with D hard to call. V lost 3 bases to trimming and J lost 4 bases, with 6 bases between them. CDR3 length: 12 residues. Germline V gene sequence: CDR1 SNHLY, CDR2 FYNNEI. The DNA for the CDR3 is TGTGCCAGCAGTGAGGGGATCTATGGCTACACCTTC. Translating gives CASSEGIYGYTF. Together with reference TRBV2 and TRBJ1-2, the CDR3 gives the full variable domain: EPEVTQTPSHQVTQMGQEVILRCVPISNHLYFYWYRQILGQKVEFLVSFYNNEISEKSEIFDDQFSVERPDGSNFTLKIRSTKLEDSAMYFCASSEGIYGYTFGSGTRLTVV.

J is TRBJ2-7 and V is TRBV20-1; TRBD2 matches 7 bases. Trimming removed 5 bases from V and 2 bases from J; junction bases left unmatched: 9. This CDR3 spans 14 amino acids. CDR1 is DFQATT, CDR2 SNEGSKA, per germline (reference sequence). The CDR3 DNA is TGCAGTGCTCTTAGCGGGCGAGGGGCCTACGAGCAGTACTTC. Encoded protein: CSALSGRGAYEQYF.

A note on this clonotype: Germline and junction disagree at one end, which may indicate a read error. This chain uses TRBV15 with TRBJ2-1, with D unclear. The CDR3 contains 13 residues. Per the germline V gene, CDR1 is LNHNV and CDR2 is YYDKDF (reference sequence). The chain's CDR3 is CATSRDLYSEQFF. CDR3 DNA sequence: TGTGCCACCAGCAGAGATTTATACAGTGAGCAGTTCTTC.

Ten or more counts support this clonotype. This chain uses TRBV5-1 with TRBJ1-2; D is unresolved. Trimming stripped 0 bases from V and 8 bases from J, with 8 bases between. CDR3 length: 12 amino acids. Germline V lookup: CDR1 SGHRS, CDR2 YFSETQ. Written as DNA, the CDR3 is TGCGCCAGCAGCTTGGACAGACACGGCTACACCTTC. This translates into CASSLDRHGYTF.

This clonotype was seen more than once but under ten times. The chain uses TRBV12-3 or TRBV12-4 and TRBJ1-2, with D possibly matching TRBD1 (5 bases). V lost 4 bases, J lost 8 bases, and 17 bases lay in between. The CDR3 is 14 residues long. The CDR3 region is CASSSRGEWGGYTF. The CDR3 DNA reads TGTGCCAGCAGTTCCCGCGGGGAGTGGGGCGGCTACACCTTC.

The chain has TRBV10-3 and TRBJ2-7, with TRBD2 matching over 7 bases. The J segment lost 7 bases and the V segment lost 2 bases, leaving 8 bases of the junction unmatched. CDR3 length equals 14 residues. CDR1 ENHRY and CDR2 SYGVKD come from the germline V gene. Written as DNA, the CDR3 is TGTGCCATCAGTGAGAGGGCGGGGGTGGGTGAGCAGTACTTC. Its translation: CAISERAGVGEQYF.

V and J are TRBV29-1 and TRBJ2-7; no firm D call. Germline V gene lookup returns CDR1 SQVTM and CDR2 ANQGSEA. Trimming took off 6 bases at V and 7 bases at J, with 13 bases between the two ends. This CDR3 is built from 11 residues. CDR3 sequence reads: CSVRTYNEQYF. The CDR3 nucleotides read TGCAGCGTCCGAACCTACAATGAGCAGTACTTC.

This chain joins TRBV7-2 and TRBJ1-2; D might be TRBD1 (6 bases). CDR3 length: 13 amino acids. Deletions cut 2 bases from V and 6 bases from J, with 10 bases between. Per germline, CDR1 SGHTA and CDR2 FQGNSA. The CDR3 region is CASSLTGLDGYTF. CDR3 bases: TGTGCCAGCAGCTTAACAGGGCTTGATGGCTACACCTTC.

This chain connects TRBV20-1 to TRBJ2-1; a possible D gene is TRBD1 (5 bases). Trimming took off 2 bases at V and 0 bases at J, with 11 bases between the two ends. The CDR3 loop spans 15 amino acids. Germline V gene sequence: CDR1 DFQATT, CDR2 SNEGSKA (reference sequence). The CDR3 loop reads CSARSQGDSYNEQFF. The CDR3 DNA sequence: TGCAGTGCTAGAAGCCAGGGCGACTCCTACAATGAGCAGTTCTTC.

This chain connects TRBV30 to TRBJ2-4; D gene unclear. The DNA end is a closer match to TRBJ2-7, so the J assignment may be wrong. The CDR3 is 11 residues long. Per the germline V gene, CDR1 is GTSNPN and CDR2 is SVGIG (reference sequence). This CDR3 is CAWSISYEQYF. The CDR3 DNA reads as TGTGCCTGGAGCATCTCCTACGAGCAGTACTTC.

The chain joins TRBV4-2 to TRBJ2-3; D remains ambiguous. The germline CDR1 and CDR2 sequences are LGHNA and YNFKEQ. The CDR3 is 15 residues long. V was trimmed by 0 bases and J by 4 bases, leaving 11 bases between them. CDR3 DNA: TGTGCCAGCAGCCAAGATTTGGAAGCCGCAGATACGCAGTATTTT. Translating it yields CASSQDLEAADTQYF.

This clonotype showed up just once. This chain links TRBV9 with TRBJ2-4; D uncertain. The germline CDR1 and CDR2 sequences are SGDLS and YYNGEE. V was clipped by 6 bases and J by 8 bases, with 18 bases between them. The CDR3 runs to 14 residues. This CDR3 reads CASNPQGRSDIQYF. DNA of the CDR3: TGTGCCAGCAACCCCCAAGGCCGATCGGACATTCAGTACTTC.

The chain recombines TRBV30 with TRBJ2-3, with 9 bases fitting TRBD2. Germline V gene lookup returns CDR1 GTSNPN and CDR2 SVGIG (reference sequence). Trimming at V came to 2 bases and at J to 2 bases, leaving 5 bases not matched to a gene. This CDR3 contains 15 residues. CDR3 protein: CAWSYRLADTDTQYF. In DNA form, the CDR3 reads TGTGCCTGGAGTTACAGACTAGCGGACACAGATACGCAGTATTTT. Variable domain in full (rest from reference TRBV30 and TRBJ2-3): SQTIHQWPATLVQPVGSPLSLECTVEGTSNPNLYWYRQAAGRGLQLLFYSVGIGQISSEVPQNLSASRPQDRQFILSSKKLLLSDSGFYLCAWSYRLADTDTQYFGPGTRLTVL.

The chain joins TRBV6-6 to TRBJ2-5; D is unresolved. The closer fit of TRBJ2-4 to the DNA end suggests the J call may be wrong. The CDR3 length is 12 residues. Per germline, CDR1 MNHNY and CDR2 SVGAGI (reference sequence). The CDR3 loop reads CASSYSKGIQYF. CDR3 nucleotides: TGTGCCAGCAGTTACTCCAAGGGCATTCAGTACTTC.

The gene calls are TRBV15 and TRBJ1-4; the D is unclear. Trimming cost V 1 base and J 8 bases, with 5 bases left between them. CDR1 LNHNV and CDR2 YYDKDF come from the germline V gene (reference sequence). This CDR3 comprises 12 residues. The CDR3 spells CATSRVGEKLFF. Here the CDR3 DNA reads TGTGCCACCAGCAGAGTTGGGGAAAAACTGTTTTTT.

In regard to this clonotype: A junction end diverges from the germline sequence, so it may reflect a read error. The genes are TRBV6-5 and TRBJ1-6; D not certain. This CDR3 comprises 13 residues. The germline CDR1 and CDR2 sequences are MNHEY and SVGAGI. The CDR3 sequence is CASTPGNNSPLHF. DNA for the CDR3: TGTGCGAGCACGCCCGGTAATAATTCACCCCTCCACTTT.

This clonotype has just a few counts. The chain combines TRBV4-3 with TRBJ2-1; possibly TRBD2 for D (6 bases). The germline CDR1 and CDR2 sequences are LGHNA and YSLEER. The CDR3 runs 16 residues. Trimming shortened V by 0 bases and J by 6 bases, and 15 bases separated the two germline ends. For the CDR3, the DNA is TGCGCCAGCAGCCAAGAGGCCTGGCGGGGAGGCAATGAGCAGTTCTTC. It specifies CASSQEAWRGGNEQFF.

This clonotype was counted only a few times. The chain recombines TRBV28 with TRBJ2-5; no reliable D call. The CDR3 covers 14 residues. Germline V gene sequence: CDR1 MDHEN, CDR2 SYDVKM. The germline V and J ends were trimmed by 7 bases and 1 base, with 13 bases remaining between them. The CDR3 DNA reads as TGTGCCAGCACCTCCCGCACCCTCCAAGAGACCCAGTACTTC. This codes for CASTSRTLQETQYF. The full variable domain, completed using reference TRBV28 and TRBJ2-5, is DVKVTQSSRYLVKRTGEKVFLECVQDMDHENMFWYRQDPGLGLRLIYFSYDVKMKEKGDIPEGYSVSREKKERFSLILESASTNQTSMYLCASTSRTLQETQYFGPGTRLLVL.

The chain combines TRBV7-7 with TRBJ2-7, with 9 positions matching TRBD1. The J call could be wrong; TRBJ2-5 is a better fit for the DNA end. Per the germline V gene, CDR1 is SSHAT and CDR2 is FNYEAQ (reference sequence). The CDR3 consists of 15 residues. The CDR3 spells CASSPQGANGETQYF. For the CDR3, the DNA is TGTGCCAGCAGCCCACAGGGGGCGAATGGGGAGACCCAGTACTTC.

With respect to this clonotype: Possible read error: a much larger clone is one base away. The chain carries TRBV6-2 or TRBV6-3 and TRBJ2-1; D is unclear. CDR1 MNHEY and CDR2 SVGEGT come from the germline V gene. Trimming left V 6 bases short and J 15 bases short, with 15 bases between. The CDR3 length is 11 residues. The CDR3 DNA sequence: TGTGCCAGCAGCCCATCGAGACGCCCGTTCTTC. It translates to CASSPSRRPFF.

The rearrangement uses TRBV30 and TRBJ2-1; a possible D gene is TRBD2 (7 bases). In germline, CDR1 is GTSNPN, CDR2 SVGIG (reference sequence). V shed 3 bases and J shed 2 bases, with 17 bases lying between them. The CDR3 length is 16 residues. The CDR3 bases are TGTGCCTGGAGAGCCCGGGGGGCTACCACCTACAATGAGCAGTTCTTC. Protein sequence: CAWRARGATTYNEQFF. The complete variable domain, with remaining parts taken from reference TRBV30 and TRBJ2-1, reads SQTIHQWPATLVQPVGSPLSLECTVEGTSNPNLYWYRQAAGRGLQLLFYSVGIGQISSEVPQNLSASRPQDRQFILSSKKLLLSDSGFYLCAWRARGATTYNEQFFGPGTRLTVL.

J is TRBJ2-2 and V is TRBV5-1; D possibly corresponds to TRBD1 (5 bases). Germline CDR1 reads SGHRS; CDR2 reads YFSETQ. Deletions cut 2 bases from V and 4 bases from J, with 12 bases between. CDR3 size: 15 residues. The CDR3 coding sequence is TGCGCCAGCAGCTTAAACGCAGGGTCCACCGGGGAGCTGTTTTTT. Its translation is CASSLNAGSTGELFF.

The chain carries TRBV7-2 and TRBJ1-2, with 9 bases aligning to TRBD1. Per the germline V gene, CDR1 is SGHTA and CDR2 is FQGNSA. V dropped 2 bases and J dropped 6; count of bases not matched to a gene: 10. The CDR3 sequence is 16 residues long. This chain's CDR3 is CASSLTTGTGWDGYTF. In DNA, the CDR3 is TGTGCCAGCAGCTTAACAACCGGGACAGGGTGGGATGGCTACACCTTC.

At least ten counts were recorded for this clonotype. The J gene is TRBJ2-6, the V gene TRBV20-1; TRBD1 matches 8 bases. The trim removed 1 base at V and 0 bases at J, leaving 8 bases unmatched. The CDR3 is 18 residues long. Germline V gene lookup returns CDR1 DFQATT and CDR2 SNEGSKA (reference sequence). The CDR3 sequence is CSARAGTGLSSGANVLTF. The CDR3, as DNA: TGCAGTGCTAGAGCAGGGACAGGTTTAAGCTCTGGGGCCAACGTCCTGACTTTC.

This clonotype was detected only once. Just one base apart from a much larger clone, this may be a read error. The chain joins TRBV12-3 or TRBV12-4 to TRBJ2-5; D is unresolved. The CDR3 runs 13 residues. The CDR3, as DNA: TGTACCAGCAGTTTAGACCTCTCGGAGACCCAGTACTTC. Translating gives CTSSLDLSETQYF.

CDR3: CSVGGGELGTYEQYF. The CDR3 nucleotides read TGCAGCGTCGGCGGAGGGGAACTTGGTACCTACGAGCAGTACTTC. The chain couples TRBV29-1 to TRBJ2-7, with D possibly being TRBD2 (6 bases). The CDR3 is made up of 15 amino acids. The germline V gene encodes CDR1 SQVTM and CDR2 ANQGSEA. Trimming shortened V by 6 bases and J by 2 bases, and 20 bases separated the two germline ends.

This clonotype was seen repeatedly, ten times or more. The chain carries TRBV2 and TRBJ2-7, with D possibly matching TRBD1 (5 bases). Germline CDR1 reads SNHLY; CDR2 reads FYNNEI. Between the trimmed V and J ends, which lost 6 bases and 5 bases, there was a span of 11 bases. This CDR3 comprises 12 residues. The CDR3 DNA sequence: TGTGCCAGCAGGCCCAGGGTTCACGAGCAGTACTTC. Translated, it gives CASRPRVHEQYF.